This is a list of T cell receptor beta chains from one sample in a study of cytomegalovirus exposure and HLA in healthy donors. Libraries were prepared by immunoSEQ multiplex PCR; TCRdb keeps only in-frame clonotypes and omits some of them. Here the sample table reports 120,000 to 150,000 clones. The source material was PBMCs. The receptor set was obtained from a woman aged 45-60 years in good health and CMV-seronegative. CDR3s include the opening cysteine and the closing phenylalanine or tryptophan. The D gene is left open where the match is weak.

d_gene: NA
j_gene: TRBJ1-2
len: 14
v_gene: TRBV6-5
CDR3nt: TGTGCCAGCAGTTACGGGGCAGGGAACTATGGCTACACCTTC
CDR3aa: CASSYGAGNYGYTF

d_gene: NA
j_gene: TRBJ1-6
len: 15
v_gene: TRBV30
CDR3nt: TGTGCCTGGAGTGAGGGGGGGACTCTTAATTCACCCCTCCACTTT
CDR3aa: CAWSEGGTLNSPLHF

d_gene: NA
j_gene: TRBJ1-1
len: 14
v_gene: TRBV2
CDR3nt: TGTGCCAGCATTCCACTACTGTTGAACACTGAAGCTTTCTTT
CDR3aa: CASIPLLLNTEAFF

d_gene: TRBD1
j_gene: TRBJ2-1
len: 15
v_gene: TRBV19
CDR3nt: TGTGCCAGTAGTTCATCCGGGACAGGGTTGGATGAGCAGTTCTTC
CDR3aa: CASSSSGTGLDEQFF

d_gene: TRBD2
j_gene: TRBJ2-5
len: 14
v_gene: TRBV15
CDR3nt: TGTGCCGGGTCGCGCGGGGGAGTTCAAGAGACCCAGTACTTC
CDR3aa: CAGSRGGVQETQYF

d_gene: TRBD1
j_gene: TRBJ1-2
len: 13
v_gene: TRBV7-2
CDR3nt: TGTGCCAGCAGCCAAGGACAGGGACGGGGCTACACCTTC
CDR3aa: CASSQGQGRGYTF

d_gene: NA
j_gene: TRBJ2-3
len: 14
v_gene: TRBV18
CDR3nt: TGTGCCAGCTATTATGGCTCTAGCACAGATACGCAGTATTTT
CDR3aa: CASYYGSSTDTQYF

d_gene: NA
j_gene: TRBJ1-1
len: 13
v_gene: TRBV28
CDR3nt: TGTGCCAGCAGTTTGCCGGGAAGGGCTGAAGCTTTCTTT
CDR3aa: CASSLPGRAEAFF

d_gene: TRBD1
j_gene: TRBJ1-2
len: 15
v_gene: TRBV7-8
CDR3nt: TGTGCCAGCAGCTCACAGACAGGGGGCGGCTATGGCTACACCTTC
CDR3aa: CASSSQTGGGYGYTF

d_gene: TRBD1
j_gene: TRBJ1-2
len: 11
v_gene: TRBV19
CDR3nt: TGTGCCGGAGGGACAGACACTCTCTACACCTTC
CDR3aa: CAGGTDTLYTF

d_gene: NA
j_gene: TRBJ1-1
len: 15
v_gene: TRBV5-8
CDR3nt: TGTGCCAGCATCTACCAGGCCTACCTGAACACTGAAGCTTTCTTT
CDR3aa: CASIYQAYLNTEAFF

d_gene: TRBD1
j_gene: TRBJ1-2
len: 14
v_gene: TRBV28
CDR3nt: TGTGCCAGCAGTTCTCCGGGACAGGGACGCGGCTACACCTTC
CDR3aa: CASSSPGQGRGYTF

d_gene: TRBD2
j_gene: TRBJ2-3
len: 14
v_gene: TRBV5-1
CDR3nt: TGCGCCAGCAGCTGGGGGACTAGTTCAGATACGCAGTATTTT
CDR3aa: CASSWGTSSDTQYF

d_gene: TRBD2
j_gene: TRBJ2-1
len: 18
v_gene: TRBV7-3
CDR3nt: TGTGCCAGCAGCTTAACAGCGGGGTTATTCAGCTCCTACAATGAGCAGTTCTTC
CDR3aa: CASSLTAGLFSSYNEQFF

d_gene: NA
j_gene: TRBJ2-1
len: 11
v_gene: TRBV30
CDR3nt: TGTGCCTGGAGAAGGGGGACTGAGCAGTTCTTC
CDR3aa: CAWRRGTEQFF

d_gene: NA
j_gene: TRBJ2-2
len: 17
v_gene: TRBV4-3
CDR3nt: TGCGCCAGCAGCCAGAGGAGGGGGCAGGGATACACCGGGGAGCTGTTTTTT
CDR3aa: CASSQRRGQGYTGELFF

d_gene: NA
j_gene: TRBJ1-5
len: 10
v_gene: TRBV28
CDR3nt: TGTGCCACCTCCTATCAGCCCCAGCATTTT
CDR3aa: CATSYQPQHF

d_gene: TRBD1
j_gene: TRBJ1-3
len: 14
v_gene: TRBV9
CDR3nt: TGTGCCAGCAGCGTGACAGGGGACGGAAACACCATATATTTT
CDR3aa: CASSVTGDGNTIYF

d_gene: NA
j_gene: TRBJ2-7
len: 14
v_gene: TRBV18
CDR3nt: TGTGCCAGCTCAGAGTCAGGGGCGTCCTACGAGCAGTACTTC
CDR3aa: CASSESGASYEQYF

d_gene: NA
j_gene: TRBJ1-2
len: 17
v_gene: TRBV19
CDR3nt: TGTGCCAGTAGTATAGGCCGGCCTCGGACAGAAGACTATGGCTACACCTTC
CDR3aa: CASSIGRPRTEDYGYTF

d_gene: NA
j_gene: TRBJ2-2
len: 15
v_gene: TRBV5-4
CDR3nt: TGTGCCAGCAGCTTCGGAGGGGACAACACCGGGGAGCTGTTTTTT
CDR3aa: CASSFGGDNTGELFF

d_gene: TRBD2
j_gene: TRBJ2-3
len: 16
v_gene: TRBV5-4
CDR3nt: TGTGCCAGCAGCTTGGAAGCAGGGAGGGGAGCAGATACGCAGTATTTT
CDR3aa: CASSLEAGRGADTQYF

d_gene: NA
j_gene: TRBJ2-7
len: 14
v_gene: TRBV7-2
CDR3nt: TGTGCCAGCAGCCAAAGGACGGGAGCCTACGAGCAGTACTTC
CDR3aa: CASSQRTGAYEQYF

d_gene: NA
j_gene: TRBJ1-1
len: 19
v_gene: TRBV28
CDR3nt: TGTGCCAGCAGAGCCGAAGGTTGGGGGGTAGGTCCCGAAAGCACTGAAGCTTTCTTT
CDR3aa: CASRAEGWGVGPESTEAFF

d_gene: NA
j_gene: TRBJ2-7
len: 14
v_gene: TRBV6-5
CDR3nt: TGTGCCAGCAGTTACGGCCGACTCTCCTACGAGCAGTACTTC
CDR3aa: CASSYGRLSYEQYF

d_gene: NA
j_gene: TRBJ2-4
len: 15
v_gene: TRBV19
CDR3nt: TGTGCCAGTAGTTATGAGGGTTTAGCCAAAAACATTCAGTACTTC
CDR3aa: CASSYEGLAKNIQYF

d_gene: TRBD1
j_gene: TRBJ2-3
len: 14
v_gene: TRBV29-1
CDR3nt: TGCAGCGTCGGACCGGGACAGGGCTCAGATACGCAGTATTTT
CDR3aa: CSVGPGQGSDTQYF

d_gene: TRBD2
j_gene: TRBJ2-3
len: 19
v_gene: TRBV5-1
CDR3nt: TGCGCCAGCAGCTTTGGTAGACAGCGGGGGGGCCCGTGGCAAGATACGCAGTATTTT
CDR3aa: CASSFGRQRGGPWQDTQYF

d_gene: TRBD2
j_gene: TRBJ2-3
len: 14
v_gene: TRBV7-2
CDR3nt: TGTGCCAGCAGCTATAGCGGGAGAACAGATACGCAGTATTTT
CDR3aa: CASSYSGRTDTQYF

d_gene: NA
j_gene: TRBJ1-3
len: 14
v_gene: TRBV30
CDR3nt: TGTGCCTGGAGTCCGCGTTCCTCTGGAAACACCATATATTTT
CDR3aa: CAWSPRSSGNTIYF

d_gene: TRBD1
j_gene: TRBJ1-5
len: 17
v_gene: TRBV10-3
CDR3nt: TGTGCCATCAGTGAGAAGGGACAGGGGGCCGTAGGGCAGCCCCAGCATTTT
CDR3aa: CAISEKGQGAVGQPQHF

d_gene: NA
j_gene: TRBJ1-3
len: 15
v_gene: TRBV6-1
CDR3nt: TGTGCCAGCAGTGAATGGGGCAGGGTGGGCAACACCATATATTTT
CDR3aa: CASSEWGRVGNTIYF

d_gene: TRBD2
j_gene: TRBJ2-3
len: 16
v_gene: TRBV27
CDR3nt: TGTGCCAGCAGTTTATCGGCGGGAGGGCCTGGAGATACGCAGTATTTT
CDR3aa: CASSLSAGGPGDTQYF

d_gene: NA
j_gene: TRBJ2-7
len: 14
v_gene: TRBV11-2
CDR3nt: TGTGCCAGCAGACCCCTAGGGAGAGGCTACGAGCAGTACTTC
CDR3aa: CASRPLGRGYEQYF

d_gene: TRBD1
j_gene: TRBJ2-7
len: 14
v_gene: TRBV11-3
CDR3nt: TGTGCCAGCAGCGTCCGGGACAGGGTTGGGGAGCAGTACTTC
CDR3aa: CASSVRDRVGEQYF

d_gene: NA
j_gene: TRBJ2-7
len: 12
v_gene: TRBV27
CDR3nt: TGTGCCAGCAGTCTCATTAAGGGGGAGCAGTACTTC
CDR3aa: CASSLIKGEQYF

d_gene: TRBD2
j_gene: TRBJ2-1
len: 16
v_gene: TRBV5-1
CDR3nt: TGCGCCAGCAGCCAACGGAGCGGGAGGATTAACAATGAGCAGTTCTTC
CDR3aa: CASSQRSGRINNEQFF

d_gene: TRBD2
j_gene: TRBJ2-3
len: 16
v_gene: TRBV4-1
CDR3nt: TGCGCCAGCAGCCAAGGGGTCAGCGGGGGCACAGATACGCAGTATTTT
CDR3aa: CASSQGVSGGTDTQYF

d_gene: TRBD2
j_gene: TRBJ2-1
len: 14
v_gene: TRBV2
CDR3nt: TGTGCCAGCGGCCGGACTAGCTCCTACAATGAGCAGTTCTTC
CDR3aa: CASGRTSSYNEQFF

d_gene: TRBD1
j_gene: TRBJ2-7
len: 14
v_gene: TRBV27
CDR3nt: TGTGCCAGCAGTCCGGGGACAGTTTACTACGAGCAGTACTTC
CDR3aa: CASSPGTVYYEQYF

d_gene: TRBD2
j_gene: TRBJ2-1
len: 16
v_gene: TRBV27
CDR3nt: TGTGCCAGCAGTTTTGCGGGGACTAGCAGCTACAATGAGCAGTTCTTC
CDR3aa: CASSFAGTSSYNEQFF

d_gene: NA
j_gene: TRBJ2-5
len: 15
v_gene: TRBV11-2
CDR3nt: TGTGCCAGCAGCTTGGTGGGGGGGGCTTGGGAGACCCAGTACTTC
CDR3aa: CASSLVGGAWETQYF

d_gene: NA
j_gene: TRBJ2-7
len: 15
v_gene: TRBV4-3
CDR3nt: TGCGCCAGCAGCCAAGATGAGGGGGAGGGACGCGAGCAGTACTTC
CDR3aa: CASSQDEGEGREQYF

d_gene: TRBD2
j_gene: TRBJ2-3
len: 14
v_gene: TRBV30
CDR3nt: TGTGCCTGGAGTGGTCTAGCGGGCACAGATACGCAGTATTTT
CDR3aa: CAWSGLAGTDTQYF

d_gene: TRBD2
j_gene: TRBJ2-2
len: 16
v_gene: TRBV7-9
CDR3nt: TGTGCCAGCAGCCGCCCTAGCGGGGGCAACACCGGGGAGCTGTTTTTT
CDR3aa: CASSRPSGGNTGELFF

d_gene: NA
j_gene: TRBJ2-6
len: 15
v_gene: TRBV7-9
CDR3nt: TGTGCCAGCAGCCCCAGGGTCGCTGGGGCCAACGTCCTGACTTTC
CDR3aa: CASSPRVAGANVLTF

d_gene: TRBD1
j_gene: TRBJ1-5
len: 15
v_gene: TRBV4-1
CDR3nt: TGCGCCAGCAGCCAAACGGGACAGGGCGATCAGCCCCAGCATTTT
CDR3aa: CASSQTGQGDQPQHF

d_gene: TRBD1
j_gene: TRBJ2-7
len: 17
v_gene: TRBV19
CDR3nt: TGTGCCAGTAGTCTTACCACCGGGACAGGGGAGGGTTACGAGCAGTACTTC
CDR3aa: CASSLTTGTGEGYEQYF

d_gene: TRBD1
j_gene: TRBJ1-1
len: 16
v_gene: TRBV4-1
CDR3nt: TGCGCCAGCAGCCGGGGACAGGGGGCGTGGGACACTGAAGCTTTCTTT
CDR3aa: CASSRGQGAWDTEAFF

d_gene: TRBD1
j_gene: TRBJ2-5
len: 17
v_gene: TRBV5-1
CDR3nt: TGCGCCAGCAGCTGGCTGAGGGACAGGCCCGCCCGGGAGACCCAGTACTTC
CDR3aa: CASSWLRDRPARETQYF

d_gene: NA
j_gene: TRBJ1-1
len: 14
v_gene: TRBV7-2
CDR3nt: TGTGCCAGCACACCAGGGCAAGAGAACACTGAAGCTTTCTTT
CDR3aa: CASTPGQENTEAFF

d_gene: TRBD1
j_gene: TRBJ2-2
len: 15
v_gene: TRBV19
CDR3nt: TGTGCCACTAGACAGGGGTCCGCGAACACCGGGGAGCTGTTTTTT
CDR3aa: CATRQGSANTGELFF

d_gene: NA
j_gene: TRBJ1-2
len: 13
v_gene: TRBV5-1
CDR3nt: TGCGCCAGCACCCTACAGGGTGCCTATGGCTACACCTTC
CDR3aa: CASTLQGAYGYTF